One T cell receptor beta chain is described in this entry. The ends were cut back, 0 bases at V and 9 bases at J, with 20 bases in the middle. The germline V gene has CDR1 MNHEY and CDR2 SMNVEV (reference sequence). The CDR3 loop spans 16 amino acids. This entry belongs to a study of shared T cell receptors in the human thymus. This table comes from immunoSEQ multiplex PCR, and its TCRdb copy is limited to in-frame clones, with some not included. The sample includes hundreds of thousands of clones, roughly 88% seen only once; the top ten take over 0.008%. The data were also submitted as part of a second study, on human thymus T cells. As that report states: Unrelated people showed highly overlapping thymic repertoires, related research reported.

J is TRBJ1-2 and V is TRBV27, with D possibly being TRBD1 (6 bases). The sample consisted of thymocytes. The receptor was derived from a boy under two years old with a congenital heart defect. The CDR3 loop is CASSLSESVGTKSYTF. As DNA, the CDR3 is TGTGCCAGCAGTTTATCGGAATCTGTGGGGACAAAGAGCTACACCTTC.